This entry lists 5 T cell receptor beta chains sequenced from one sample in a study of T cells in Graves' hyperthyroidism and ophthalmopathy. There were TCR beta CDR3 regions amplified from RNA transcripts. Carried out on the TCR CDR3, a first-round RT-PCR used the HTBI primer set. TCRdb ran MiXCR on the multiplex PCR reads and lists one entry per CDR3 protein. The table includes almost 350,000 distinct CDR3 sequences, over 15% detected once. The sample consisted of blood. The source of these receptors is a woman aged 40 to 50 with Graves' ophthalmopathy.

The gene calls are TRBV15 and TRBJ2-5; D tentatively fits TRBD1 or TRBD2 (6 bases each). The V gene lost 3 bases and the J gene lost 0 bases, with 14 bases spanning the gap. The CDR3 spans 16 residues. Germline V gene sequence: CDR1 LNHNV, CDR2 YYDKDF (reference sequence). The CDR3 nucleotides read TGTGCCACCAGCAGCTACAGGGCGGGGTACCAAGAGACCCAGTACTTC. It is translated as CATSSYRAGYQETQYF.

Written as DNA, the CDR3 is TGCAGTGCTAAGCAGGGTTACGAGCAGTACTTC. It codes for CSAKQGYEQYF. The V and J genes are TRBV20-1 and TRBJ2-7; D perhaps matches TRBD1 (5 bases). Germline assignment: CDR1 DFQATT and CDR2 SNEGSKA (reference sequence). Trimming took 4 bases from V and 4 from J, leaving 8 bases between them. The CDR3 is 11 amino acids.

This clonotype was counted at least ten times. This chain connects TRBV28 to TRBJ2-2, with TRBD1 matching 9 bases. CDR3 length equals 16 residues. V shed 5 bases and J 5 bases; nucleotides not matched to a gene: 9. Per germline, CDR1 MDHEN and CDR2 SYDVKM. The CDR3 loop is CASSLTGGQGTGELFF. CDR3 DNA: TGTGCCAGCAGTCTGACAGGGGGACAGGGTACCGGGGAGCTGTTTTTT.

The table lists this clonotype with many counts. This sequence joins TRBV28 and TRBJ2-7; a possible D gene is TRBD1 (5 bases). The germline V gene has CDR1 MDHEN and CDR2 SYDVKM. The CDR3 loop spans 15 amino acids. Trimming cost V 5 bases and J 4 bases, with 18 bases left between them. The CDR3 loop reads CASSVKGWGYYEQYF. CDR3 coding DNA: TGTGCCAGCAGTGTAAAGGGGTGGGGATATTACGAGCAGTACTTC.

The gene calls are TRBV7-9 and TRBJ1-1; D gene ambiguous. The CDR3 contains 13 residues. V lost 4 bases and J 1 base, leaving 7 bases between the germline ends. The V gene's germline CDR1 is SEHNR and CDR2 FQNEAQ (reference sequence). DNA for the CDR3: TGTGCCAGCAGCTCGAGCGGGAACACTGAAGCTTTCTTT. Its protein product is CASSSSGNTEAFF. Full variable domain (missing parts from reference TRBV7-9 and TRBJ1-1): DTGVSQNPRHKITKRGQNVTFRCDPISEHNRLYWYRQTLGQGPEFLTYFQNEAQLEKSRLLSDRFSAERPKGSFSTLEIQRTEQGDSAMYLCASSSSGNTEAFFGQGTRLTVV.